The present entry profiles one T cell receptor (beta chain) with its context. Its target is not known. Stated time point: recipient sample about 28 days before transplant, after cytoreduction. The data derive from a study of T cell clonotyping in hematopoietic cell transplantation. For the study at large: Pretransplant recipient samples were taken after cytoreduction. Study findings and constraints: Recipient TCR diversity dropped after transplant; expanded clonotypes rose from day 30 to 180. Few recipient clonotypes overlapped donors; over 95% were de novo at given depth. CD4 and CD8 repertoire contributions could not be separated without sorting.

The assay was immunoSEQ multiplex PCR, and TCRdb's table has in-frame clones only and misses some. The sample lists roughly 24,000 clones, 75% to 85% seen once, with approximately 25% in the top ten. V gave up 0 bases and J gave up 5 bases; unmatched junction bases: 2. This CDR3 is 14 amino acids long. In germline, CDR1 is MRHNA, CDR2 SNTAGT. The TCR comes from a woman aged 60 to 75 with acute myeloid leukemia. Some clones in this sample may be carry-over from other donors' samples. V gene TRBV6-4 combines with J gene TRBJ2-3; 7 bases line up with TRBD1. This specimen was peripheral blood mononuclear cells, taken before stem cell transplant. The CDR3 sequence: CASSDSGGEDTQYF. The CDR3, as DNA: TGTGCCAGCAGTGACTCAGGGGGCGAAGATACGCAGTATTTT.